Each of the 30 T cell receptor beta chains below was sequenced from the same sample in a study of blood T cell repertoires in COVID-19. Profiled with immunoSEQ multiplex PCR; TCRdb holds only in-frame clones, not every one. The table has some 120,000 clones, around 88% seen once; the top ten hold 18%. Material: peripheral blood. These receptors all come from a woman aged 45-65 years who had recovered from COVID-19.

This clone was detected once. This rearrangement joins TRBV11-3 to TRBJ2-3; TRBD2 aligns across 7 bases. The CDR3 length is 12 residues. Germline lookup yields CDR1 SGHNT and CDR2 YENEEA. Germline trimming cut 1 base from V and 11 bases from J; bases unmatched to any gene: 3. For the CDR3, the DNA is TGTGCCAGCAGCTTAGGTAGCGGGCAGCAGTATTTT. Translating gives CASSLGSGQQYF.

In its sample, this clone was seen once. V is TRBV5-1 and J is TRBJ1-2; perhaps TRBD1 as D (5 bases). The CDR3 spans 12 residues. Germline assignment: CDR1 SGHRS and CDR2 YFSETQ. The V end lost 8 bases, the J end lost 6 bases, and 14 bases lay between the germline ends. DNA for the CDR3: TGCGCCAGTACGGACCAGGGTGATGGCTACACCTTC. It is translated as CASTDQGDGYTF.

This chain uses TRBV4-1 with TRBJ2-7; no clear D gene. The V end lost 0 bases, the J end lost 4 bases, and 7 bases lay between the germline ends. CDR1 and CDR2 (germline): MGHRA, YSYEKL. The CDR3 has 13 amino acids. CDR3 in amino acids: CASSQDRPYEQYF. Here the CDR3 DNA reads TGCGCCAGCAGCCAAGACAGGCCATACGAGCAGTACTTC.

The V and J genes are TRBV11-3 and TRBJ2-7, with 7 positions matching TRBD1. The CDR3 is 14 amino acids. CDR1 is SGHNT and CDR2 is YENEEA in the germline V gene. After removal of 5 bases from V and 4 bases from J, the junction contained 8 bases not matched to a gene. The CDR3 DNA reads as TGTGCCAGCAGCCTTACAGGGGATACATACGAGCAGTACTTC. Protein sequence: CASSLTGDTYEQYF.

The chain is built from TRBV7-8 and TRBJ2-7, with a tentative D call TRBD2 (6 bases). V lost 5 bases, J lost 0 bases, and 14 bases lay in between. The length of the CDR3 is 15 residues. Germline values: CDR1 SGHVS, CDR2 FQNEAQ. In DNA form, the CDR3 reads TGTGCCAGCAGCCCAACAGGAGGGACCTCCTACGAGCAGTACTTC. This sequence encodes CASSPTGGTSYEQYF.

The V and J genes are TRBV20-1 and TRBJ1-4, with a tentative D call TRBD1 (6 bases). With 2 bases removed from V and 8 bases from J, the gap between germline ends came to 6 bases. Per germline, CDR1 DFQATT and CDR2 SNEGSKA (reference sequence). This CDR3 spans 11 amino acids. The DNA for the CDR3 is TGCAGTGCTAGAAGGGGGGAAAAACTGTTTTTT. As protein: CSARRGEKLFF.

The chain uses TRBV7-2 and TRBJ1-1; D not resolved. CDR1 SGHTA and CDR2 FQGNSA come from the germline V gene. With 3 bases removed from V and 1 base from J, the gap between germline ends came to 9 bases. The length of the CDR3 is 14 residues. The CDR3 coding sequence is TGTGCCAGCAGCTTGTCACACAGGAACACTGAAGCTTTCTTT. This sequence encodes CASSLSHRNTEAFF.

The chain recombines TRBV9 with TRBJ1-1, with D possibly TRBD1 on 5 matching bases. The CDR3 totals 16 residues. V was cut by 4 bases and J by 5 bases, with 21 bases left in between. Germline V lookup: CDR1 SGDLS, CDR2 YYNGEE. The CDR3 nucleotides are TGTGCCAGCAGCCACTCATCCCCAGGGTTAGGAACTGAAGCTTTCTTT. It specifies CASSHSSPGLGTEAFF.

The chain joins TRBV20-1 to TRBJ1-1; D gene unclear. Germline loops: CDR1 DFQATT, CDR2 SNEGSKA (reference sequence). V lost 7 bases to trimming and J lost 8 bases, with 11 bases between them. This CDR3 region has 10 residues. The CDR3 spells CSVGRTEAFF. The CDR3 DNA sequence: TGCAGTGTTGGCCGAACCGAAGCTTTCTTT.

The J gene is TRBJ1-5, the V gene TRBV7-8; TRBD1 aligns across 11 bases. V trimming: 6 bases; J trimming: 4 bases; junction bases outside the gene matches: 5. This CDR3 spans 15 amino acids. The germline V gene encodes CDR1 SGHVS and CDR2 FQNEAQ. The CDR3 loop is CASSPGQGVNQPQHF. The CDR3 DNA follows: TGTGCCAGCAGTCCGGGACAGGGGGTAAATCAGCCCCAGCATTTT. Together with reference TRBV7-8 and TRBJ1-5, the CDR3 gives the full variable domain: GAGVSQSPRYKVAKRGQDVALRCDPISGHVSLFWYQQALGQGPEFLTYFQNEAQLDKSGLPSDRFFAERPEGSVSTLKIQRTQQEDSAVYLCASSPGQGVNQPQHFGDGTRLSIL.

The CDR3 nucleotides read TGTGCCAGCTCTTATGAGCGGGGGGCTGCAACTAATGAAAAACTGTTTTTT. This sequence encodes CASSYERGAATNEKLFF. V usage is TRBV18 and J usage is TRBJ1-4; D possibly corresponds to TRBD1 (6 bases). Trimming took 6 bases from V and 0 from J, leaving 17 bases between them. The CDR3 totals 17 residues. CDR1 KGHSH and CDR2 LQKENI come from the germline V gene.

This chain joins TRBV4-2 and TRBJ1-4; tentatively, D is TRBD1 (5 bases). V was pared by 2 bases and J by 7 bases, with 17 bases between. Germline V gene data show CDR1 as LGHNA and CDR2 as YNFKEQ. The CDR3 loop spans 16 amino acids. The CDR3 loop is CASSQTTAASGEKLFF. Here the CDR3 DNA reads TGTGCCAGCAGCCAAACGACAGCTGCATCGGGTGAAAAACTGTTTTTT.

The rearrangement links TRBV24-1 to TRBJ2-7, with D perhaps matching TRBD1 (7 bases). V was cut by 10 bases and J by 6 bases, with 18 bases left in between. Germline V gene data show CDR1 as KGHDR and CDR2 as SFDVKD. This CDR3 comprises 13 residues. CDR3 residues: CATAEGAVGEQYF. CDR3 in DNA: TGTGCCACGGCGGAGGGGGCGGTGGGCGAGCAGTACTTC.

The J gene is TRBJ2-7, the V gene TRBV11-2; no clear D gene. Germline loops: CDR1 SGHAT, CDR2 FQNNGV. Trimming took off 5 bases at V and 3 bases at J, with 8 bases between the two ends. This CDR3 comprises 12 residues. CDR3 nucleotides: TGTGCCAGCAGCCTACCTCTCTACGAGCAGTACTTC. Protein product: CASSLPLYEQYF.

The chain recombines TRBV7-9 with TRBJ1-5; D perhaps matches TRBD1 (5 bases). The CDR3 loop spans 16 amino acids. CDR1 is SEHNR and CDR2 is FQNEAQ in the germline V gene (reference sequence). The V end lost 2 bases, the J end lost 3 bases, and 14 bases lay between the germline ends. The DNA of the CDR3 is TGTGCCAGCAGCTTAACCGGTCAGGGCTCCAATCAGCCCCAGCATTTT. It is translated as CASSLTGQGSNQPQHF.

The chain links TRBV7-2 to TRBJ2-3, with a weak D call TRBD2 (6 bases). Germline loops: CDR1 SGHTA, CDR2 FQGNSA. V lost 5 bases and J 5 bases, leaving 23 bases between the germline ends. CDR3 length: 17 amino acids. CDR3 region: CASSARRGTPMGDTQYF. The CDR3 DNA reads TGTGCCAGCAGCGCAAGACGCGGGACTCCAATGGGAGATACGCAGTATTTT. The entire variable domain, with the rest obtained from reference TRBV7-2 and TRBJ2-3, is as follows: GAGVSQSPSNKVTEKGKDVELRCDPISGHTALYWYRQSLGQGLEFLIYFQGNSAPDKSGLPSDRFSAERTGGSVSTLTIQRTQQEDSAVYLCASSARRGTPMGDTQYFGPGTRLTVL.

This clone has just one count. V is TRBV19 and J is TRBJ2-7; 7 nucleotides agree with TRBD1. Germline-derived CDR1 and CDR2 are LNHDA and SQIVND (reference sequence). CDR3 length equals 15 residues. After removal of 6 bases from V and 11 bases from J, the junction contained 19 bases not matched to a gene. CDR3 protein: CASRPQGVPRQKEYF. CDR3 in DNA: TGTGCCAGTAGGCCTCAGGGGGTTCCCCGCCAGAAGGAGTACTTC.

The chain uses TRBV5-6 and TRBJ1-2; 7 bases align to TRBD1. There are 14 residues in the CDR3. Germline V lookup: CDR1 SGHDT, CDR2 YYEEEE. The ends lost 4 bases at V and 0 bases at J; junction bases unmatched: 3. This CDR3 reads CASSQGQSNYGYTF. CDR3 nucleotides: TGTGCCAGCAGCCAGGGACAGTCTAACTATGGCTACACCTTC.

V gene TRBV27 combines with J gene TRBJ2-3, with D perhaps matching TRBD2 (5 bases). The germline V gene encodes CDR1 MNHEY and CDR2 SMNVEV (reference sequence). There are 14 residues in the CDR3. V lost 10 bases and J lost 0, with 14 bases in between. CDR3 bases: TGTGCCACAACTTCGGGGTCTAGCACAGATACGCAGTATTTT. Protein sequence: CATTSGSSTDTQYF.

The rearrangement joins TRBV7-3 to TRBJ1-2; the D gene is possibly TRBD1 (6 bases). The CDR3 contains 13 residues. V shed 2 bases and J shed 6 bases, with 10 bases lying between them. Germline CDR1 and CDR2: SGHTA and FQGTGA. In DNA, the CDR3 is TGTGCCAGCAGCTTAGGGGGGGCCGATGGCTACACCTTC. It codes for CASSLGGADGYTF.

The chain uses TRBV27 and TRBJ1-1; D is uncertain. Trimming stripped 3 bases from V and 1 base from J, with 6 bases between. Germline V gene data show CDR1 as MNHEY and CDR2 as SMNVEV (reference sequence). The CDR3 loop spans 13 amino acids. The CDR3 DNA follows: TGTGCCAGCAGTTTTCGGGGGAACACTGAAGCTTTCTTT. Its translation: CASSFRGNTEAFF.

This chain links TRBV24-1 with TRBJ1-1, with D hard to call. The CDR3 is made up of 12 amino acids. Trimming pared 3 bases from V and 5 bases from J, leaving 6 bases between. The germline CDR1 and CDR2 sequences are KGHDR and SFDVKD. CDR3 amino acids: CATSDPHTEAFF. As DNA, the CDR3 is TGTGCCACCAGTGATCCCCATACTGAAGCTTTCTTT.

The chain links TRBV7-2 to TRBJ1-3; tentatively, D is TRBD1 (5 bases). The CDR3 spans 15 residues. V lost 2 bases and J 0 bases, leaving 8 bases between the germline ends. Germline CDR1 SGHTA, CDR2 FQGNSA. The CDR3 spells CASSLYDSSGNTIYF. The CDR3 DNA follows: TGTGCCAGCAGCTTATACGACAGCTCTGGAAACACCATATATTTT. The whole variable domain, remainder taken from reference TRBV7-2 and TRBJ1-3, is GAGVSQSPSNKVTEKGKDVELRCDPISGHTALYWYRQSLGQGLEFLIYFQGNSAPDKSGLPSDRFSAERTGGSVSTLTIQRTQQEDSAVYLCASSLYDSSGNTIYFGEGSWLTVV.

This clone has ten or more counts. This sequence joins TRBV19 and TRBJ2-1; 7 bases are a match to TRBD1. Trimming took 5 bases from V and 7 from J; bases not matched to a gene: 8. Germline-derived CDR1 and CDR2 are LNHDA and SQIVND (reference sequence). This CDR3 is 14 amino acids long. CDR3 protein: CASSWTGSKNEQFF. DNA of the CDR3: TGTGCCAGTAGTTGGACAGGTAGTAAAAATGAGCAGTTCTTC.

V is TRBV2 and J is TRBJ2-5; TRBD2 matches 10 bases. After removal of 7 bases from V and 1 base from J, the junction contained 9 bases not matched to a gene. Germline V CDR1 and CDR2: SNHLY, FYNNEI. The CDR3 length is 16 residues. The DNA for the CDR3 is TGTGCCAGCACCCTCGGACTAGCGGTAGCCCAAGAGACCCAGTACTTC. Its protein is CASTLGLAVAQETQYF.

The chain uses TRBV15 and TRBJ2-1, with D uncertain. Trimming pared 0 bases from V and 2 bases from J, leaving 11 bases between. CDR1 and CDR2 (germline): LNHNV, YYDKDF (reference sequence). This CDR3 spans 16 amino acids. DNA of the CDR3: TGTGCCACCAGCAGAGAGAGATACGTGCCCTACAATGAGCAGTTCTTC. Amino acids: CATSRERYVPYNEQFF. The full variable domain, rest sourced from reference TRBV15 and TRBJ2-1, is DAMVIQNPRYQVTQFGKPVTLSCSQTLNHNVMYWYQQKSSQAPKLLFHYYDKDFNNEADTPDNFQSRRPNTSFCFLDIRSPGLGDTAMYLCATSRERYVPYNEQFFGPGTRLTVL.

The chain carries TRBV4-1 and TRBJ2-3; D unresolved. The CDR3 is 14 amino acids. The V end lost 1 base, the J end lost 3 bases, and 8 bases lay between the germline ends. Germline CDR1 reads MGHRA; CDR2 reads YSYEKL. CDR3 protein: CASSQGPTTDTQYF. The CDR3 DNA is TGCGCCAGCAGCCAAGGACCGACTACAGATACGCAGTATTTT.

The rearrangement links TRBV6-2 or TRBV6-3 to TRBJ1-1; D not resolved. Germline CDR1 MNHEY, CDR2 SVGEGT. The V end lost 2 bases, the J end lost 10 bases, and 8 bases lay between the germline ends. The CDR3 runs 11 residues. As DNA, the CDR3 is TGTGCCAGCAGTTACCGCGGAGGAGCTTTCTTT. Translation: CASSYRGGAFF.

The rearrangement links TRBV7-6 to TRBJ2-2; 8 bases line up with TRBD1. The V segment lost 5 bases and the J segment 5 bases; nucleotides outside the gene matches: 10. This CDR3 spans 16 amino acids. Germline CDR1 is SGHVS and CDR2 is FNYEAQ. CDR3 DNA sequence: TGTGCCAGCAGCCCTGGGGGGACAGGAGGGACCGGGGAGCTGTTTTTT. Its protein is CASSPGGTGGTGELFF.

CDR3 sequence: CASSSAPSGDTEAFF. The CDR3 nucleotides read TGTGCCAGCAGCTCCGCCCCTTCAGGGGACACTGAAGCTTTCTTT. The V call is TRBV13, the J call TRBJ1-1, with a possible D match to TRBD1 (6 bases). Trimming stripped 4 bases from V and 3 bases from J, with 15 bases between. The CDR3 is made up of 15 amino acids. The germline V gene encodes CDR1 PRHDT and CDR2 FYEKMQ (reference sequence).